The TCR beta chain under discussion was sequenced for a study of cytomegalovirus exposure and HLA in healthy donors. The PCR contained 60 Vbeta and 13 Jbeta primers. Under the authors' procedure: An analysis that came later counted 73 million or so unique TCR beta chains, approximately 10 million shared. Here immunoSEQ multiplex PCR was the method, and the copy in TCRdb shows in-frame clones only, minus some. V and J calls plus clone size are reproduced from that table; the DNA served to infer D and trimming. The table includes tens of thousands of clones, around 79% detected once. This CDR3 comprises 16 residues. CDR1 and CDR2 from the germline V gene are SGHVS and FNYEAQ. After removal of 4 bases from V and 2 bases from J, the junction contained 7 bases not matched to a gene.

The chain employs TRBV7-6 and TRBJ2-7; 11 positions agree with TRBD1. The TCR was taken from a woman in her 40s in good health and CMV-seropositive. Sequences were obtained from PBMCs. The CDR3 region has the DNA TGTGCCAGCAGCTCCGAGGTGGGACAGGGGGCCTACGAGCAGTACTTC. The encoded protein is CASSSEVGQGAYEQYF.